This T cell receptor beta chain was found in a study of memory CD4+ T cells and cytomegalovirus serostatus. Study information: Healthy Belgian adult donors included about nine CMV-positive and about two dozen CMV-negative people.

Overall study findings and caveats: Of 150 to 200 reported CMV TCRbeta sequences, about 70 were found in memory CD4+ repertoires.

Per the germline V gene, CDR1 is SGHNT and CDR2 is YYREEE (reference sequence). Trimming took 1 base from V and 7 from J, leaving 12 bases between them. This CDR3 is 14 amino acids long. Some clones are missing from TCRdb's copy, which holds only in-frame ones; the method was immunoSEQ multiplex PCR. The sample lists fewer than 35,000 clones; about 70% were seen once. A note on this clone: The antigen remains unidentified.

Single viable CD3+CD4+CD8-CD45RO+ cells were sorted as the memory CD4+ T cells. Donors' CMV status reflects serum IgG against pp150, pp28, p38, p52. After thawing, CD4+ T cells were positively selected. Source material: memory CD4+ T cells from blood. V is TRBV5-4 and J is TRBJ2-1; D may be TRBD1 or TRBD2 (5 bases each). This receptor was taken from an adult in good health and CMV-seronegative. CDR3 bases: TGTGCCAGCAGCTTGTGGGGGATGGGGAATGAGCAGTTCTTC. Its protein is CASSLWGMGNEQFF.